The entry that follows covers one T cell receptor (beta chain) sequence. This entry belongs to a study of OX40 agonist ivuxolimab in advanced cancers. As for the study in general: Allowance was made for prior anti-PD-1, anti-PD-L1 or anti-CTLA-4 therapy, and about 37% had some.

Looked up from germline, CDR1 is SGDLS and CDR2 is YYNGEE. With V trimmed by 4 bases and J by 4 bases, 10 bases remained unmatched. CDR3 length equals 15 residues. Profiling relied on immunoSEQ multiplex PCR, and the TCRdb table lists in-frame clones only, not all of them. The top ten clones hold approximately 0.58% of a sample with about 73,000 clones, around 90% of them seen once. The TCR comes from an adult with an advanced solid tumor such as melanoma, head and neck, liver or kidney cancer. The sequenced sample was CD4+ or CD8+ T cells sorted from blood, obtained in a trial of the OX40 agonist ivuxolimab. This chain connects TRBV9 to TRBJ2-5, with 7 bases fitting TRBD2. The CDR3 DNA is TGTGCCAGCAGCACAGGCCCTGGACTAGTAGAGACCCAGTACTTC. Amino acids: CASSTGPGLVETQYF.